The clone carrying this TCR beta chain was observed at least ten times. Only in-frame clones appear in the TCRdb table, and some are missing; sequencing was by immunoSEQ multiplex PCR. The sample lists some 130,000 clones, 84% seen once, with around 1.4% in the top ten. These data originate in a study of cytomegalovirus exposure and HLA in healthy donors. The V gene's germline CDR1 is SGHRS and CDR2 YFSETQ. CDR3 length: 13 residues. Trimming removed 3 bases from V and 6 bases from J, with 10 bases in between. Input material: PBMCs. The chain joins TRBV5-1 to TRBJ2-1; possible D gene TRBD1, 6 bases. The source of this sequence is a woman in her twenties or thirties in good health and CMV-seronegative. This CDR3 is CASSSLGGNEQFF. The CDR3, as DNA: TGCGCCAGCAGCTCCTTAGGGGGCAATGAGCAGTTCTTC. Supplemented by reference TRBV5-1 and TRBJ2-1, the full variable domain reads KAGVTQTPRYLIKTRGQQVTLSCSPISGHRSVSWYQQTPGQGLQFLFEYFSETQRNKGNFPGRFSGRQFSNSRSEMNVSTLELGDSALYLCASSSLGGNEQFFGPGTRLTVL.